The TCR beta chain described here comes from a study of OX40 agonist ivuxolimab in advanced cancers. Study at large: Ivuxolimab was administered intravenously to patients at 0.01 to 10 mg/kg every 2 weeks.

The table came from immunoSEQ multiplex PCR; TCRdb's copy has only in-frame clones and leaves some out. The sample lists approximately 19,000 clones; 85% to 90% were seen once. This CDR3 has 15 amino acids. The V gene's germline CDR1 is SGHRS and CDR2 YFSETQ. Trimming stripped 4 bases from V and 4 bases from J, with 12 bases between. Here the sequenced sample was CD4+ or CD8+ T cells sorted from blood, taken in a trial of the OX40 agonist ivuxolimab. The source of this sequence is an adult with an advanced solid tumor such as melanoma, head and neck, liver or kidney cancer. This chain joins TRBV5-1 and TRBJ1-6; D may be TRBD1 (6 bases). CDR3 nucleotides: TGCGCCAGCAGCGACCGGGACACTTATAATTCACCCCTCCACTTT. Translated, it gives CASSDRDTYNSPLHF.